This is a list of T cell receptor beta chains from one sample in a study of T cells in Graves' hyperthyroidism and ophthalmopathy. In TCRdb, the multiplex PCR reads were re-called with MiXCR into one record per CDR3 protein. This sample yields about 480,000 distinct CDR3 sequences, of which 20% to 25% are seen a single time; 49% belongs to the top ten. Material for sequencing was blood. Source of these receptors: a woman aged 70 to 79 with Graves' ophthalmopathy. The CDR3 runs from the conserved cysteine through the conserved F or W. D genes are given only for firm matches. Some rows mark clone size as missing; the rest say once, few, many or name a class of expanded clone.

d_call | j_call | v_call | clone_size | cdr3_nt | cdr3_aa
NA | TRBJ1-5 | TRBV12-5 | few | TGTGCTAGTGGTTCATACAGGACAGTATATAGCAATCAGCCCCAGCATTTT | CASGSYRTVYSNQPQHF
NA | TRBJ1-3 | TRBV28 | many | TGTGCCAGCAGTCTCCCTTCAGGTGGAAACACCATATATTTT | CASSLPSGGNTIYF
TRBD1 | TRBJ1-3 | TRBV2 | NA | TGTGCCAGCACCATGGAAGGGGGCCACTCTGGAAACACCATATATTTT | CASTMEGGHSGNTIYF
NA | TRBJ1-5 | TRBV20-1 | few | TGCAGTGCAGGGAGTGAGCATCAGCCCCAGCATTTT | CSAGSEHQPQHF
NA | TRBJ1-2 | TRBV30 | NA | TGTGCCTGGAGTGGGACCCTAAGGAACTATGGCTACACCTTC | CAWSGTLRNYGYTF
NA | TRBJ2-2 | TRBV6-1 | NA | TGTGCCACCAGGGGGAGGGCGGGAGTTGGCGCCGGGGAGCTGTTTTTT | CATRGRAGVGAGELFF
TRBD1 | TRBJ1-1 | TRBV5-1 | NA | TGCGCCAGTAGCTGGACAGGGGCGTTGAACACTGAAGCTTTCTTT | CASSWTGALNTEAFF
TRBD2 | TRBJ2-1 | TRBV11-2 | many | TGTGCCAGCAGCTTAGATCGGCTAGCGGATGAGCAGTTCTTC | CASSLDRLADEQFF
TRBD1 | TRBJ1-2 | TRBV18 | few | TGTGCCAGCTCACTGGGACAGGGTACGACTAACTATGGCTACACCTTC | CASSLGQGTTNYGYTF
TRBD2 | TRBJ2-1 | TRBV20-1 | few | TGCAGTGCTAGTATAGCGGGAGGGTACAATGAGCAGTTCTTC | CSASIAGGYNEQFF
NA | TRBJ1-1 | TRBV27 | many | TGTGCCAGCAGTTCCGTGATGAACACTGAAGCTTTCTTT | CASSSVMNTEAFF
TRBD2 | TRBJ2-7 | TRBV20-1 | few | TGCAGTGCTAGAGATTTCCGGGCGGGGGCCTACGAGCAGTACTTC | CSARDFRAGAYEQYF
TRBD1 | TRBJ2-3 | TRBV25-1 | many | TGTGCCAGCAGTGAATTGGACAGGGCCACAGATACGCAGTATTTT | CASSELDRATDTQYF
NA | TRBJ2-7 | TRBV6-1 | NA | TGTGCCTCGCAACGGGACTCCTACGAGCAGTACTTC | CASQRDSYEQYF
NA | TRBJ1-1 | TRBV5-1 | few | TGCGCCAGCAGCTTGGGACAGACCGATGAAGCTTTCTTT | CASSLGQTDEAFF
NA | TRBJ1-3 | TRBV28 | NA | TGTGCCAGCAGTGATCTCGGGTTTGGGAACACCATATATTTT | CASSDLGFGNTIYF
NA | TRBJ2-5 | TRBV20-1 | few | TGCAGTGCGGGTAGGGGGAGAGAAGAGACCCAGTACTTC | CSAGRGREETQYF